This T cell receptor (beta chain) was captured in a study of CD4 T cells in relation to SARS-CoV-2 and coronaviruses. About this clone itself: Its antigen is currently unknown.

Before the COVID-19 pandemic, during about 2011-2019, CD4+ T cells were taken from unexposed donors. After about 10 days of culture, CD4+ T cells were isolated. The assay was immunoSEQ multiplex PCR, and TCRdb's table has in-frame clones only and misses some. The sample comprises tens of thousands of clones, around 76% of which are singletons, and 15% to 20% rests with the top ten. The V gene lost 5 bases and the J gene lost 13 bases, with 14 bases spanning the gap. This CDR3 is 11 amino acids long. This clonotype was sampled from a human donor in good health. The sequenced sample was CD4+ T cells from PBMCs, cultured in vitro. The rearrangement joins TRBV12-3 or TRBV12-4 to TRBJ1-1; maybe TRBD1 (5 bases). In DNA form, the CDR3 reads TGTGCCAGCAGTCCGGGACTGGGGGGTTTCTTT. It translates to CASSPGLGGFF.